Following are 21 T cell receptor beta chains from one sample sequenced in a study of T cell repertoires in cytomegalovirus infection. TCRdb passed the reads through MiXCR, listing each CDR3 protein once. The data show 250,000 to 300,000 distinct CDR3 sequences, over 15% seen once. Sequenced input: CD8+ T cells from PBMCs. The receptors were gathered from a human donor in good health (CMV status not recorded). Some clones in this sample may be carry-over from other donors' samples.

This chain links TRBV9 with TRBJ2-1; TRBD2 agrees at 12 bases. The CDR3 is 15 residues long. Trimming cost V 0 bases and J 8 bases; bases outside gene matches: 3. Germline-derived CDR1 and CDR2 are SGDLS and YYNGEE. CDR3 sequence (DNA): TGTGCCAGCAGCGTAGCTAGCGGGGGGGCATATGAGCAGTTCTTC. Translating it yields CASSVASGGAYEQFF. The full variable domain, with the rest looked up from reference TRBV9 and TRBJ2-1, is DSGVTQTPKHLITATGQRVTLRCSPRSGDLSVYWYQQSLDQGLQFLIQYYNGEERAKGNILERFSAQQFPDLHSELNLSSLELGDSALYFCASSVASGGAYEQFFGPGTRLTVL.

The chain couples TRBV28 to TRBJ1-1, with 8 bases identical to TRBD1. The germline CDR1 and CDR2 sequences are MDHEN and SYDVKM. The ends lost 3 bases at V and 11 bases at J; junction bases unmatched: 11. The CDR3 runs 14 residues. This chain's CDR3 is CASSLASGGDDAFF. The CDR3 nucleotides read TGTGCCAGCAGTTTGGCTTCAGGGGGCGATGATGCTTTCTTT.

The chain recombines TRBV27 with TRBJ1-6; 8 positions agree with TRBD1. V lost 6 bases and J lost 0; bases outside the gene matches: 4. The CDR3 contains 16 residues. Germline CDR1 reads MNHEY; CDR2 reads SMNVEV (reference sequence). The CDR3 DNA reads as TGTGCCAGCAGGCAGACAGGGGTCTCCTATAATTCACCCCTCCACTTT. Its translation is CASRQTGVSYNSPLHF.

This clonotype showed up just a few times. The J gene is TRBJ2-7, the V gene TRBV14, with 8 bases identical to TRBD1. The length of the CDR3 is 16 residues. The V segment lost 5 bases and the J segment 0 bases; nucleotides outside the gene matches: 9. Per the germline V gene, CDR1 is SGHDN and CDR2 is FVKESK. In DNA, the CDR3 is TGTGCCAGCAGCTCAAACGGGGACAGGAGCTCCTACGAGCAGTACTTC. Amino acids: CASSSNGDRSSYEQYF.

This clonotype occurred many times. J is TRBJ1-1 and V is TRBV7-8, with D possibly TRBD1 on 5 matching bases. The CDR3 totals 14 residues. Germline V gene data show CDR1 as SGHVS and CDR2 as FQNEAQ. V was trimmed by 4 bases and J by 5 bases, leaving 14 bases between them. CDR3 nucleotides: TGTGCCAGCAGCTCCGATGCGGGGGGGACTGAAGCTTTCTTT. Its protein is CASSSDAGGTEAFF.

This clonotype was seen at least ten times. A read error may account for a junction end that differs from germline. The chain uses TRBV7-9 and TRBJ1-1; D call uncertain. The CDR3 loop spans 16 amino acids. Germline V CDR1 and CDR2: SEHNR, FQNEAQ (reference sequence). DNA of the CDR3: TGTGCCAGCAGCTACTCGGCGGGAACGGAGAACGCTGAAGCTTTCTTT. This codes for CASSYSAGTENAEAFF.

This clonotype was recorded many times. The chain links TRBV27 to TRBJ2-7, with D uncertain. The CDR3 is made up of 15 amino acids. CDR1 and CDR2 (germline): MNHEY, SMNVEV (reference sequence). Trimming took 6 bases from V and 0 from J, leaving 15 bases between them. CDR3 nucleotide sequence: TGTGCCAGCAGCCTCGGACCCAGTAGCTCCTACGAGCAGTACTTC. Residues: CASSLGPSSSYEQYF.

This clonotype was recorded once. The chain joins TRBV28 to TRBJ2-3; TRBD2 might be the D (6 bases). The germline CDR1 and CDR2 sequences are MDHEN and SYDVKM. The CDR3 has 19 amino acids. V was cut by 6 bases and J by 5 bases, with 30 bases left in between. The CDR3 coding sequence is TGTGCCAGCAGCGACCGCGGGGCGGGCAGGGTAAAGGCAGGAGATACGCAGTATTTT. This gives the protein CASSDRGAGRVKAGDTQYF.

This clonotype was observed a few times. This chain joins TRBV10-3 and TRBJ2-3, with D possibly called TRBD1 or TRBD2 (7 bases each). CDR3 size: 17 residues. Trimming shortened V by 0 bases and J by 6 bases, and 19 bases separated the two germline ends. From germline, CDR1 is ENHRY and CDR2 SYGVKD. The CDR3 spells CAISESPTGRGTDTQYF. Here the CDR3 DNA reads TGTGCCATCAGTGAGTCCCCGACAGGGAGGGGAACGGATACGCAGTATTTT.

This clonotype came up many times. The chain combines TRBV6-5 with TRBJ2-2; D is possibly TRBD2 (5 bases). With 6 bases removed from V and 6 bases from J, the gap between germline ends came to 14 bases. Germline CDR1 and CDR2: MNHEY and SVGAGI. This CDR3 has 14 amino acids. CDR3 sequence (DNA): TGTGCCAGCAGCACAAACGAGGAGGCCGGGGAGCTGTTTTTT. Amino acid sequence: CASSTNEEAGELFF.

This clonotype was observed at least ten times. This rearrangement joins TRBV7-8 to TRBJ2-5; D gene uncertain. CDR1 is SGHVS and CDR2 is FQNEAQ in the germline V gene. This CDR3 is 15 amino acids long. V lost 5 bases and J lost 2, with 15 bases in between. CDR3 in DNA: TGTGCCAGCAGCGTCCTGGCTGGCCAACAAGAGACCCAGTACTTC. This translates into CASSVLAGQQETQYF.

This clonotype has only a few counts. This chain uses TRBV11-2 with TRBJ2-1; perhaps D is TRBD1 or TRBD2 (6 bases each). The CDR3 has 17 residues. Germline CDR1 reads SGHAT; CDR2 reads FQNNGV. Trimming took 5 bases from V and 5 from J, leaving 22 bases between them. The CDR3 nucleotides read TGTGCCAGCAGCGTCCAGGGACCCGGGGGCTATAACAATGAGCAGTTCTTC. Residues: CASSVQGPGGYNNEQFF.

This clonotype has only a few counts. V is TRBV28 and J is TRBJ1-2; D remains unclear. Germline V gives CDR1 MDHEN, CDR2 SYDVKM. The CDR3 is 17 residues long. Trimming removed 5 bases from V and 5 bases from J, with 24 bases in between. CDR3 sequence reads: CASSPLDEATKWYGYTF. The CDR3 DNA follows: TGTGCCAGCAGTCCACTCGACGAGGCAACCAAATGGTATGGCTACACCTTC.

This clonotype was recorded a few times. The chain employs TRBV29-1 and TRBJ2-7; 8 bases agree with TRBD1. V lost 5 bases and J lost 3; bases outside the gene matches: 9. This CDR3 has 14 residues. Germline V gene sequence: CDR1 SQVTM, CDR2 ANQGSEA. DNA for the CDR3: TGCAGCGTTAGCCCGACAGGGGTCGGCTACGAGCAGTACTTC. Translation: CSVSPTGVGYEQYF.

There are a few counts of this clonotype. The chain combines TRBV9 with TRBJ2-1; 10 bases are a match to TRBD2. Germline V lookup: CDR1 SGDLS, CDR2 YYNGEE. The CDR3 loop spans 16 amino acids. V gave up 1 base and J gave up 8 bases; unmatched junction bases: 9. The DNA for the CDR3 is TGTGCCAGCAGCGTACTAAGCGGGGGGGCCCACGATGAGCAGTTCTTC. This translates into CASSVLSGGAHDEQFF.

This clonotype has only one observation. The chain carries TRBV28 and TRBJ2-7; 7 nucleotides align to TRBD1. The germline V gene encodes CDR1 MDHEN and CDR2 SYDVKM. J gave up 8 bases and V 7 bases, and 8 bases lay outside the gene matches. The CDR3 sequence is 12 residues long. DNA of the CDR3: TGTGCCAGCAACCGGGACAGTCAGAAGCAGTACTTC. The encoded protein is CASNRDSQKQYF. Full variable domain (rest looked up from reference TRBV28 and TRBJ2-7): DVKVTQSSRYLVKRTGEKVFLECVQDMDHENMFWYRQDPGLGLRLIYFSYDVKMKEKGDIPEGYSVSREKKERFSLILESASTNQTSMYLCASNRDSQKQYFGPGTRLTVT.

This clonotype has a single count. The chain has TRBV20-1 and TRBJ1-2, with D possibly matching TRBD1 (5 bases). The CDR3 runs to 14 residues. The germline V gene encodes CDR1 DFQATT and CDR2 SNEGSKA (reference sequence). Trimming took 0 bases from V and 6 from J, leaving 14 bases between them. This chain's CDR3 is CSARDRLSGNGYTF. CDR3 bases: TGCAGTGCTAGAGATCGGCTATCAGGGAATGGCTACACCTTC.

Ten or more counts support this clonotype. CDR3 sequence reads: CASSRTASSNQPQHF. The CDR3 DNA reads as TGTGCCAGCAGTCGGACAGCCTCTAGCAATCAGCCCCAGCATTTT. The chain employs TRBV12-3 or TRBV12-4 and TRBJ1-5; D may be TRBD1 (6 bases). V gave up 5 bases and J gave up 0 bases, with 11 bases separating them. CDR3 length: 15 residues.

Ten or more counts support this clonotype. This chain joins TRBV7-2 and TRBJ2-1; D ambiguous. CDR1 and CDR2 (germline): SGHTA, FQGNSA. V shed 1 base and J shed 6 bases, with 4 bases lying between them. The CDR3 is 12 residues long. This CDR3 is CASSLERNEQFF. The DNA of the CDR3 is TGTGCCAGCAGCTTAGAACGCAATGAGCAGTTCTTC.

This clonotype was counted many times. V is TRBV2 and J is TRBJ1-3, with TRBD1 as a possible D gene (6 bases). The V gene lost 6 bases and the J gene lost 0 bases, with 9 bases spanning the gap. Looked up from germline, CDR1 is SNHLY and CDR2 is FYNNEI. The CDR3 spans 14 residues. The CDR3, as DNA: TGTGCCAGCAGCGGACAGTACTCTGGAAACACCATATATTTT. Amino acids: CASSGQYSGNTIYF. The full variable domain, completed using reference TRBV2 and TRBJ1-3, is EPEVTQTPSHQVTQMGQEVILRCVPISNHLYFYWYRQILGQKVEFLVSFYNNEISEKSEIFDDQFSVERPDGSNFTLKIRSTKLEDSAMYFCASSGQYSGNTIYFGEGSWLTVV.

This clonotype appeared a few times. The CDR3 region is CAGGGSHEQYF. In nucleotides, the CDR3 is TGTGCAGGGGGGGGATCCCACGAGCAGTACTTC. V is TRBV7-9 and J is TRBJ2-7; TRBD2 might be the D (7 bases). Germline CDR1 reads SEHNR; CDR2 reads FQNEAQ (reference sequence). This CDR3 is 11 amino acids long. Based on the CDR3 plus reference TRBV7-9 and TRBJ2-7, the full variable domain is DTGVSQNPRHKITKRGQNVTFRCDPISEHNRLYWYRQTLGQGPEFLTYFQNEAQLEKSRLLSDRFSAERPKGSFSTLEIQRTEQGDSAMYLCAGGGSHEQYFGPGTRLTVT.